A selection of T cell receptor beta chains follows, all from one sample in a study of T cell responses to AZD1222 COVID-19 vaccine. The assay was immunoSEQ multiplex PCR, and TCRdb's table has in-frame clones only and misses some. The sample has more than 95,000 clones, 88% seen once. This sample comprised peripheral blood, obtained on day 0 of AZD1222 vaccination. The origin of the receptors is an adult in good health. Both conserved end residues are part of each CDR3. D genes are given only for firm matches. Size is stated for part of the rows, as once, few or many counts, or as a class when the clone is expanded.

v_call	clone_size	d_call	j_call	cdr3_nt	cdr3_aa
TRBV19	once	TRBD2	TRBJ2-1	TGTGCCAGTACCCCGGGACTACCAAACAATGAGCAGTTCTTC	CASTPGLPNNEQFF
TRBV6-1	NA	NA	TRBJ2-7	TGTGCCAGCAGTGATTTGTGGGGGGTGCAGTACTTC	CASSDLWGVQYF
TRBV27	NA	NA	TRBJ1-6	TGTGCCAGCAGTTCTTGGGTTAATTCACCCCTCCACTTT	CASSSWVNSPLHF
TRBV2	few	NA	TRBJ1-3	TGTGCCAGCAGTGAGTCCCCCCCCTACTCTGGAAACACCATATATTTT	CASSESPPYSGNTIYF
TRBV19	NA	NA	TRBJ2-7	TGTGCCAGTACTCCCTCAGTAAGGGACGACGAGCAGTACTTC	CASTPSVRDDEQYF
TRBV2	few	NA	TRBJ1-1	TGTGCCAGCAGTCGGGACCTGAACACTGAAGCTTTCTTT	CASSRDLNTEAFF
TRBV11-3	NA	NA	TRBJ1-1	TGTGCCAGCAGCCCCTCCCCGGACACTGAAGCTTTCTTT	CASSPSPDTEAFF
TRBV5-4	once	NA	TRBJ1-5	TGTGCCAGCAGCTATGGAAATCAGCCCCAGCATTTT	CASSYGNQPQHF
TRBV6-5	NA	NA	TRBJ1-1	TGTGCCAGCAAGGTGGGAGGGTTGGTGAACACTGAAGCTTTCTTT	CASKVGGLVNTEAFF
TRBV19	NA	TRBD1	TRBJ1-1	TGTGCCAGTAGTACTGAAAACCAGGGGGCTAAGGTCACTGAAGCTTTCTTT	CASSTENQGAKVTEAFF
TRBV3-1/TRBV3-2	NA	NA	TRBJ2-1	TGTGCCAGCAGCCACCGGACCGACAATGAGCAGTTCTTC	CASSHRTDNEQFF
TRBV7-2	NA	NA	TRBJ2-2	TGTGCCAGCAGCTTCAGTTTCGGGGAGCTGTTTTTT	CASSFSFGELFF
TRBV2	NA	NA	TRBJ1-5	TGTGCCAGCAGTGGGGGGTTTAGCAATCAGCCCCAGCATTTT	CASSGGFSNQPQHF
TRBV6-1	once	TRBD2	TRBJ2-7	TGTGCCAGCAGTGAAGATGAGCGGGGTCCCTACGAGCAGTACTTC	CASSEDERGPYEQYF
TRBV13	NA	NA	TRBJ2-2	TGTGCCAGCAGCTCACCCCTCATAGGGGAGCTGTTTTTT	CASSSPLIGELFF
TRBV12-3/TRBV12-4	NA	NA	TRBJ2-3	TGTGCCAGCAGTCAGCAACAATTAGATACGCAGTATTTT	CASSQQQLDTQYF
TRBV9	NA	NA	TRBJ1-6	TGTGCCAGCAGCACGAGCGGGGGTAGCTCCTATAATTCACCCCTCCACTTT	CASSTSGGSSYNSPLHF
TRBV4-1	once	TRBD1	TRBJ1-1	TGCGCCAGCAGCCAAACGGCCGGACAGGATAAAACTGAAGCTTTCTTT	CASSQTAGQDKTEAFF
TRBV6-2/TRBV6-3	NA	TRBD1	TRBJ2-5	TGTGCCAGCAGTGGCAGGGGGCGTCAAGAGACCCAGTACTTC	CASSGRGRQETQYF
TRBV7-7	NA	NA	TRBJ1-1	TGTGCTAGCAGCCCCCTAGTGGGTCACAACACTGAAGCTTTCTTT	CASSPLVGHNTEAFF
TRBV27	NA	NA	TRBJ2-1	TGTGCCAGCAGTTTATCGTACGGAGAAGCCGGCAATGAGCAGTTCTTC	CASSLSYGEAGNEQFF
TRBV6-2/TRBV6-3	NA	NA	TRBJ1-4	TGTGCCAGCAGTTACGGCGGGGGCGCAAGTGAAAAACTGTTTTTT	CASSYGGGASEKLFF
TRBV5-1	NA	NA	TRBJ2-7	TGCGCCAGCAGCTTGGACAGCGAGCAGTACTTC	CASSLDSEQYF
TRBV19	NA	NA	TRBJ1-5	TGTGCCAGTAGTATGGAAAGTCAGGGGCGTAATCAGCCCCAGCATTTT	CASSMESQGRNQPQHF
TRBV2	once	NA	TRBJ1-5	TGTGCCAGCAGTGAAGCGTATGGCATGAGGGAGCCCCAGCATTTT	CASSEAYGMREPQHF
TRBV27	NA	TRBD1	TRBJ1-6	TGTGCCAGCAGAATGACAGGGGGAACTTCACCCCTCCACTTT	CASRMTGGTSPLHF
TRBV10-3	NA	NA	TRBJ2-3	TGTGCCATCAGTGAGTCGAAAGCAGATACGCAGTATTTT	CAISESKADTQYF
TRBV12-3/TRBV12-4	NA	TRBD1	TRBJ1-1	TGTGCCAGCAGGGACAGGGGGTCTGAAGCTTTCTTT	CASRDRGSEAFF
TRBV29-1	NA	NA	TRBJ1-2	TGCAGCGTTGACCGGGAGGACTATGGCTACACCTTC	CSVDREDYGYTF
TRBV7-2	NA	NA	TRBJ2-7	TGTGCCAGCAGCGTTGGGACGGAAGATGACTACGAGCAGTACTTC	CASSVGTEDDYEQYF
TRBV13	NA	TRBD1	TRBJ2-7	TGTGCCAGCAGCCGCCGATCAGGGGGTTCCTACGAGCAGTACTTC	CASSRRSGGSYEQYF
TRBV2	NA	NA	TRBJ1-2	TGTGCCAGCCTCCAGGATTTAAAGTATGGCTACACCTTC	CASLQDLKYGYTF
TRBV7-7	once	TRBD1	TRBJ2-7	TGTGCTAGCAGCCCCTCGACAGGGTCCTACGAGCAGTACTTC	CASSPSTGSYEQYF
TRBV5-6	NA	TRBD1	TRBJ1-5	TGTGCCAGCAGGCTACAGGGGGATCACAATCAGCCCCAGCATTTT	CASRLQGDHNQPQHF
TRBV29-1	NA	NA	TRBJ1-1	TGCAGCGTTGGGCGAGATACTGAAGCTTTCTTT	CSVGRDTEAFF
TRBV6-5	NA	NA	TRBJ2-7	TGTGCCAGCAGTTACGGTGGAGACTACGAGCAGTACTTC	CASSYGGDYEQYF
TRBV3-1/TRBV3-2	NA	NA	TRBJ2-7	TGTGCCAGCAGCCAAGATGTCACTGTGAGAGGCGAGCAGTACTTC	CASSQDVTVRGEQYF
TRBV19	NA	NA	TRBJ1-5	TGTGCCAGTAGTGGGCTTTCTAGCAATCAGCCCCAGCATTTT	CASSGLSSNQPQHF
TRBV19	few	TRBD1	TRBJ2-2	TGTGCCAGTAGTCCGGGACAGACAAGGACCGGGGAGCTGTTTTTT	CASSPGQTRTGELFF
TRBV5-1	NA	NA	TRBJ1-3	TGCGCCAGCAGTCAACAGGGTTTTAGAAACACCATATATTTT	CASSQQGFRNTIYF
TRBV28	NA	NA	TRBJ1-6	TGTGCCAGCAGTTCCCTGGAGGCCTCCTATAATTCACCCCTCCACTTT	CASSSLEASYNSPLHF
TRBV28	NA	TRBD1	TRBJ2-7	TGTGCCAGCAGACCCCCGGGACAGGGAAACTCCTACGAGCAGTACTTC	CASRPPGQGNSYEQYF
TRBV2	NA	NA	TRBJ2-5	TGTGCCGGAGGGGGGCAGGGGAGGGGAGAGACCCAGTACTTC	CAGGGQGRGETQYF
TRBV2	once	TRBD2	TRBJ2-5	TGTGCCAGCAGTCTAGGGGGACTAGCGGGGGCCGGAGAGACCCAGTACTTC	CASSLGGLAGAGETQYF
TRBV20-1	NA	NA	TRBJ2-1	TGCAGTGCTAGTGGAGGGTCCGCCTACAATGAGCAGTTCTTC	CSASGGSAYNEQFF
TRBV5-1	NA	NA	TRBJ1-5	TGCGCCAGCAGCTTGAACGGAGAGAGGCCCCAGCATTTT	CASSLNGERPQHF
TRBV7-9	once	NA	TRBJ1-5	TGTGCCAGCAGCTCCGGGGGGACACAGCCCCAGCATTTT	CASSSGGTQPQHF
TRBV15	NA	NA	TRBJ2-7	TGTGCCACCAGCGCCCTGGGGTCCAGAACCTACGAGCAGTACTTC	CATSALGSRTYEQYF
TRBV6-5	NA	NA	TRBJ2-3	TGTGCCAGCATCCGGGACCCCTCTGGGGTAGATACGCAGTATTTT	CASIRDPSGVDTQYF
TRBV6-6	NA	TRBD1	TRBJ1-2	TGTGCCAGCAGCCGGGACAGGCGAGAGGTCTCCTATGGCTACACCTTC	CASSRDRREVSYGYTF
TRBV13	once	TRBD2	TRBJ2-1	TGTGCCAGCAGCCCCCCCCCAGCGGGAGTAGTCAATGAGCAGTTCTTC	CASSPPPAGVVNEQFF
TRBV10-3	once	NA	TRBJ2-3	TGTGCCATCAGAATTCAACCGGGACGTACAGATACGCAGTATTTT	CAIRIQPGRTDTQYF
TRBV5-5	NA	NA	TRBJ2-1	TGTGCCAGCAGCTTGCGGACAGAAAGCTCCTACAATGAGCAGTTCTTC	CASSLRTESSYNEQFF
TRBV24-1	NA	NA	TRBJ2-2	TGTGCCACCAAGTTGGGGGAGCTCGGGGAGCTGTTTTTT	CATKLGELGELFF
TRBV5-1	NA	TRBD1	TRBJ1-6	TGCGCCAGCAGCCAGGGGACAGGGGGCGATTCACCCCTCCACTTT	CASSQGTGGDSPLHF
TRBV9	NA	NA	TRBJ2-1	TGTGCCAGCAGCCCTCCCTCAGTTGAGCAGTTCTTC	CASSPPSVEQFF
TRBV4-1	once	TRBD1	TRBJ1-4	TGCGCCAGCAGCCAAGACCAGGGGGCGCCGGAAAAACTGTTTTTT	CASSQDQGAPEKLFF
TRBV4-1	NA	NA	TRBJ2-7	TGCGCCAGCAGCCAAGTTACGCACAGGCGGACGGAAGGGCAGTACTTC	CASSQVTHRRTEGQYF
TRBV2	NA	TRBD1	TRBJ1-1	TGTGCCAGCAGTCGGGACAGATACACTGAAGCTTTCTTT	CASSRDRYTEAFF